Given below is one T cell receptor beta chain in context. Its matching antigen is unknown. This PCR relied on a set of 60 Vbeta primers and 13 Jbeta primers. The assay was immunoSEQ multiplex PCR, and TCRdb's table has in-frame clones only and misses some. The sample records about 120,000 clones, 82% being singletons. These data come from a study of cytomegalovirus exposure and HLA in healthy donors. Study findings and constraints: In a later analysis, an Asian-associated ancestry cluster reportedly showed fewer N-insertions than the roughly 730-donor mean. Productive rates of about 90% or about 30% were seen for most TCR beta V segments in an earlier analysis. TCR beta chain V- and J-gene trimming was linked, in a later analysis, to a missense variant in DCLRE1C. Among TCR beta chains, those listed as cytomegalovirus-associated numbered over 150.

The V gene's germline CDR1 is LNHDA and CDR2 SQIVND (reference sequence). V shed 4 bases, J shed 3 bases, and the junction held 3 bases outside the gene matches. The CDR3 is made up of 15 amino acids. Sample: PBMCs. V gene TRBV19 combines with J gene TRBJ2-2, with 9 bases identical to TRBD1. The sequence came from a woman between 18 and 29 years old in good health and CMV-seronegative. The CDR3, as DNA: TGTGCCAGTAGTAGGGGACAGGGCTACACCGGGGAGCTGTTTTTT. This translates into CASSRGQGYTGELFF.